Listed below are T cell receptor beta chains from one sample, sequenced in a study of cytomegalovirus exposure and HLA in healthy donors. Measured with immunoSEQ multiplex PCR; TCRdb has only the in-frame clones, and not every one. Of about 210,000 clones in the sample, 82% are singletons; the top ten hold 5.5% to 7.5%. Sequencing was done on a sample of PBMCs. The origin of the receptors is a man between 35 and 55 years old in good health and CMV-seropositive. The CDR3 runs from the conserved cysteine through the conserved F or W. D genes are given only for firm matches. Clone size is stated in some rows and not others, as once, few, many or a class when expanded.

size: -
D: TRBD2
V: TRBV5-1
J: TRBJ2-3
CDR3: CASSRQAGSTDTQYF
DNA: TGCGCCAGCTCCCGACAAGCGGGAAGCACAGATACGCAGTATTTT

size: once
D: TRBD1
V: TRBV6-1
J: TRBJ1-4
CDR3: CASRVTGVAEKLFF
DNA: TGTGCCAGCAGAGTGACAGGGGTGGCTGAAAAACTGTTTTTT

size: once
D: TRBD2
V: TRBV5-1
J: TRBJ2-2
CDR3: CASSNLAGGGTGELFF
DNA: TGCGCCAGCAGCAACCTAGCGGGAGGAGGTACCGGGGAGCTGTTTTTT

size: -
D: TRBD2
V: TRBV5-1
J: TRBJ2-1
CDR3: CASSLIAGPVDEQFF
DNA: TGCGCCAGCAGCTTAATAGCGGGACCGGTGGATGAGCAGTTCTTC

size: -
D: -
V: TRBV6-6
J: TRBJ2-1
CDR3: CASSYFTSSNEQFF
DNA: TGTGCCAGCAGTTACTTTACTAGCTCCAATGAGCAGTTCTTC

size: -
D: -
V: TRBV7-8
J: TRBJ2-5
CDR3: CASSLVGGGETQYF
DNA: TGTGCCAGCAGCTTAGTAGGGGGTGGGGAGACCCAGTACTTC

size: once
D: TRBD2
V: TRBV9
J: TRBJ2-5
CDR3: CASSEREGRETQYF
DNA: TGTGCCAGCAGCGAACGGGAGGGCCGGGAGACCCAGTACTTC

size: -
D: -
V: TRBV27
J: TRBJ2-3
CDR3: CAKTTNGTDTQYF
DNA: TGTGCCAAGACGACAAATGGCACAGATACGCAGTATTTT

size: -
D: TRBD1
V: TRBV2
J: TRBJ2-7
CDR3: CASSEAPGQARSYEQYF
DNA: TGTGCCAGCAGTGAAGCGCCGGGACAGGCACGCTCCTACGAGCAGTACTTC

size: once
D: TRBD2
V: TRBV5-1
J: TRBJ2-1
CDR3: CASRGLAENNEQFF
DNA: TGCGCCAGCAGAGGTCTAGCGGAGAACAATGAGCAGTTCTTC

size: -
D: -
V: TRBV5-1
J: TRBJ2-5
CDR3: CASSLSAGDGETQYF
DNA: TGCGCCAGCAGCTTATCAGCAGGGGATGGGGAGACCCAGTACTTC

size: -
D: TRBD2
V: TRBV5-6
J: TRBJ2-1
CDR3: CASSLVPSGIDEQFF
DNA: TGTGCCAGCAGCTTGGTCCCTAGCGGGATCGATGAGCAGTTCTTC

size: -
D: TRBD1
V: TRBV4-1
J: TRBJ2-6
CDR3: CASSKRQGAILFSGANVLTF
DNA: TGCGCCAGCAGCAAGCGACAGGGGGCGATCCTCTTCTCTGGGGCCAACGTCCTGACTTTC

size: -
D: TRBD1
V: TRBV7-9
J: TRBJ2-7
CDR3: CASSSGQPSSYEQYF
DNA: TGTGCCAGCAGCTCGGGACAGCCTAGCTCCTACGAGCAGTACTTC

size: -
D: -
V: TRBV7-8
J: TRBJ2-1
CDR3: CASSFRDTYNEQFF
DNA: TGTGCCAGCAGCTTCCGGGACACCTACAATGAGCAGTTCTTC

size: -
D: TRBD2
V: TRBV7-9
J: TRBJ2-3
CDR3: CASSLGGSDTDTQYF
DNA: TGTGCCAGCAGCTTGGGCGGGAGCGACACAGATACGCAGTATTTT

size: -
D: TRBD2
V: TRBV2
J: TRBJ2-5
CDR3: CASSPGLAGGEKETQYF
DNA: TGTGCCAGCAGTCCGGGACTAGCGGGAGGGGAGAAAGAGACCCAGTACTTC

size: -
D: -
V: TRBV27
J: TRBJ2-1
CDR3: CASSFSFKRGDEQFF
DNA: TGTGCCAGCAGTTTTTCCTTCAAGCGCGGGGATGAGCAGTTCTTC

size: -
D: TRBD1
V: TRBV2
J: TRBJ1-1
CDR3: CATKTGGMNTEAFF
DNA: TGTGCCACCAAGACAGGGGGCATGAACACTGAAGCTTTCTTT

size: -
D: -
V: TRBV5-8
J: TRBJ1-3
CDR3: CASSFGVAGNTIYF
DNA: TGTGCCAGCAGTTTCGGGGTTGCCGGAAACACCATATATTTT

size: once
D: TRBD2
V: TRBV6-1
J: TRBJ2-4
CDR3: CASTSGGAGTDIQYF
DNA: TGTGCCAGCACCTCCGGGGGAGCGGGGACGGACATTCAGTACTTC

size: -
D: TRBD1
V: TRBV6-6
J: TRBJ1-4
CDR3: CASSYSGTVGEKLFF
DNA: TGTGCCAGCAGTTACTCGGGGACAGTGGGGGAAAAACTGTTTTTT